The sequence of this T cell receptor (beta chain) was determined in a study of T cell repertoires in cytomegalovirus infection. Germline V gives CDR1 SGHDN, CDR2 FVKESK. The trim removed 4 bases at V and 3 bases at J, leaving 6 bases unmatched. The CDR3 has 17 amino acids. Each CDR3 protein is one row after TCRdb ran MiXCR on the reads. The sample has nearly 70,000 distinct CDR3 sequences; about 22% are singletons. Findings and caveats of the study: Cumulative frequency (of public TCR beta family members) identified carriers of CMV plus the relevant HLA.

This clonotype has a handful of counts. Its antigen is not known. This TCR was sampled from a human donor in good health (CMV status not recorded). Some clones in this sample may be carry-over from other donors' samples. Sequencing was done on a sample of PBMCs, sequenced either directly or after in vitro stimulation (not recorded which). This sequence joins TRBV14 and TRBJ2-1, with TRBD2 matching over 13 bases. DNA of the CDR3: TGTGCCAGCAGCCTAGGGACTAGCGGGACCCTCTACAATGAGCAGTTCTTC. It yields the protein CASSLGTSGTLYNEQFF.